These 18 T cell receptor beta chains were all obtained from the same sample, sequenced in a study of blood T cell repertoires in COVID-19. Assay used: immunoSEQ multiplex PCR; TCRdb lists only in-frame clones, some missing. The sample records over 250,000 clones, about 87% being singletons. The sample comprised peripheral blood. These receptors were taken from a man aged 55 to 70 who had recovered from COVID-19.

The V call is TRBV11-2, the J call TRBJ1-3; the match to TRBD1 covers 11 bases. The CDR3 consists of 16 residues. The trim removed 5 bases at V and 3 bases at J, leaving 6 bases unmatched. Germline lookup yields CDR1 SGHAT and CDR2 FQNNGV. The CDR3 nucleotides read TGTGCCAGCAGCCCCGGACAGGGGGCGCGTGGAAACACCATATATTTT. It specifies CASSPGQGARGNTIYF. Filled out from reference TRBV11-2 and TRBJ1-3, the complete variable domain reads EAGVAQSPRYKIIEKRQSVAFWCNPISGHATLYWYQQILGQGPKLLIQFQNNGVVDDSQLPKDRFSAERLKGVDSTLKIQPAKLEDSAVYLCASSPGQGARGNTIYFGEGSWLTVV.

This clone has a single count. The V call is TRBV21-1, the J call TRBJ2-7; TRBD1 is taken as the D call from the table, unchecked against the DNA. TRBV21-1 is classified as a pseudogene. This CDR3 contains 11 residues. CDR3 nucleotide sequence: TGTGCCAGCAGCCCCCCCAGAGAGCAGTACTTC. It translates to CASSPPREQYF.

The CDR3 spells CASSTGGDTQYF. Written as DNA, the CDR3 is TGTGCCAGCAGTACAGGCGGAGATACGCAGTATTTT. The rearrangement uses TRBV2 and TRBJ2-3; D might be TRBD1 (5 bases). V was clipped by 5 bases and J by 5 bases, with 8 bases between them. The CDR3 consists of 12 residues. Germline values: CDR1 SNHLY, CDR2 FYNNEI.

The chain carries TRBV2 and TRBJ2-1; a possible D gene is TRBD1 (6 bases). The germline CDR1 and CDR2 sequences are SNHLY and FYNNEI. This CDR3 comprises 14 residues. The germline V and J ends were trimmed by 6 bases and 8 bases, with 17 bases remaining between them. CDR3 coding DNA: TGTGCCAGCAGGGGAACAGGGAGTAAGGATGAGCAGTTCTTC. Translation: CASRGTGSKDEQFF.

V usage is TRBV10-1 and J usage is TRBJ2-1, with 8 bases identical to TRBD2. Germline trimming cut 8 bases from V and 6 bases from J; bases unmatched to any gene: 9. The germline gives CDR1 WNHNN, CDR2 SYGVQD (reference sequence). CDR3 size: 14 residues. The CDR3 loop reads CASQMHGGANEQFF. CDR3 nucleotides: TGCGCCAGCCAGATGCACGGGGGGGCCAATGAGCAGTTCTTC.

This clone was detected a few times. The V call is TRBV3-1 (or the pseudogene TRBV3-2), the J call TRBJ1-3; 10 bases align to TRBD1. CDR3 size: 15 residues. Looked up from germline, CDR1 is LGHDT and CDR2 is YNNKEL (reference sequence). J lost 4 bases, V lost 3 bases, and 3 bases had no gene match. The CDR3, as DNA: TGTGCCAGCAGCCAGCCGGGACAGGGGGGAAACACCATATATTTT. Protein: CASSQPGQGGNTIYF.

J is TRBJ1-1 and V is TRBV7-2, with D hard to call. V lost 2 bases and J 6 bases, leaving 10 bases between the germline ends. Germline CDR1 reads SGHTA; CDR2 reads FQGNSA. The CDR3 runs to 13 residues. The CDR3 here is CASSLSTFAEAFF. CDR3 coding DNA: TGTGCCAGCAGCTTATCGACATTTGCTGAAGCTTTCTTT.

The chain is built from TRBV6-6 and TRBJ2-5, with TRBD1 identical over 9 bases. Germline CDR1 is MNHNY and CDR2 is SVGAGI (reference sequence). V trimming: 6 bases; J trimming: 8 bases; junction bases outside the gene matches: 16. The CDR3 spans 16 residues. Written as DNA, the CDR3 is TGTGCCAGCAGCTCAGTCCGGGACAGGGCAAGAGGAACCCAGTACTTC. This encodes CASSSVRDRARGTQYF.

J is TRBJ2-3 and V is TRBV10-3; tentatively, D is TRBD2 (6 bases). Germline V lookup: CDR1 ENHRY, CDR2 SYGVKD. Trimming stripped 3 bases from V and 2 bases from J, with 12 bases between. This CDR3 comprises 15 residues. The CDR3 loop is CAISEGRSPTDTQYF. The DNA for the CDR3 is TGTGCCATCAGTGAAGGGAGGTCCCCCACAGATACGCAGTATTTT.

This clone was counted a single time. This chain uses TRBV4-2 with TRBJ2-4, with 10 bases fitting TRBD1. CDR3 size: 15 residues. The V and J ends lost 4 bases and 3 bases, in that order; junction bases with no gene match: 3. The V gene's germline CDR1 is LGHNA and CDR2 YNFKEQ. The CDR3 sequence: CASSRDRGNKNIQYF. CDR3 sequence (DNA): TGTGCCAGCAGCCGGGACAGGGGCAACAAAAACATTCAGTACTTC.

This chain links TRBV30 with TRBJ2-2, with 7 nucleotides matching TRBD2. There are 19 residues in the CDR3. Trimming removed 4 bases from V and 0 bases from J; junction bases left unmatched: 17. Germline lookup yields CDR1 GTSNPN and CDR2 SVGIG (reference sequence). CDR3 region: CAWTVPSGGAGSNTGELFF. The CDR3 region has the DNA TGTGCCTGGACTGTACCTAGCGGCGGGGCGGGGTCGAACACCGGGGAGCTGTTTTTT.

Remarks on this clone: This may come from a read error, since a much larger clone is one base off. The rearrangement joins TRBV6-1 to TRBJ2-3, with TRBD2 identical over 11 bases. The germline CDR1 and CDR2 sequences are MNHNS and SASEGT. This CDR3 is built from 15 residues. The junction had 1 base not matched to a gene; V was cut back by 1 base and J by 4 bases. The CDR3 DNA sequence: TGTGCCAGCAGTGAAGTAGCGGGGGGGCCAGATACGCAGTATTTT. This gives the protein CASSEVAGGPDTQYF.

The chain is built from TRBV28 and TRBJ1-2, with 10 bases identical to TRBD1. Trimming cost V 5 bases and J 2 bases; bases outside gene matches: 8. The germline V gene has CDR1 MDHEN and CDR2 SYDVKM. The CDR3 loop spans 16 amino acids. The CDR3 sequence: CASSPRTGGSNYGYTF. In DNA form, the CDR3 reads TGTGCCAGCAGTCCCCGGACAGGGGGTTCCAACTATGGCTACACCTTC.

The chain combines TRBV6-1 with TRBJ2-1, with 10 bases matching TRBD1. Trimming took 3 bases from V and 4 from J; bases not matched to a gene: 6. CDR1 and CDR2 from the germline V gene are MNHNS and SASEGT. This CDR3 has 16 amino acids. The CDR3 nucleotides read TGTGCCAGCAGTGAGGGGTTGGACAGGGGGTACAATGAGCAGTTCTTC. Translating it yields CASSEGLDRGYNEQFF.

The chain couples TRBV21-1 to TRBJ1-2. TRBV21-1 is classified as a pseudogene. The CDR3 is made up of 12 amino acids. The CDR3 loop reads CASSIRGRPYTF. The CDR3 bases are TGTGCCAGCAGCATCCGAGGTAGGCCCTACACCTTC.

This clone was seen just once. The V gene is TRBV11-2, the J gene TRBJ1-4, with 9 bases aligning to TRBD1. Germline V gives CDR1 SGHAT, CDR2 FQNNGV. With V trimmed by 1 base and J by 6 bases, 3 bases remained unmatched. CDR3 length: 15 amino acids. CDR3 nucleotide sequence: TGTGCCAGCAGCTTAGGCAACAGGGGGCATGAAAAACTGTTTTTT. Protein sequence: CASSLGNRGHEKLFF.

This rearrangement joins TRBV5-1 to TRBJ1-1, with D possibly matching TRBD1 (5 bases). This CDR3 has 14 amino acids. Trimming took 1 base from V and 6 from J, leaving 13 bases between them. Germline V lookup: CDR1 SGHRS, CDR2 YFSETQ. The CDR3 DNA reads TGCGCCAGCAGCTTGAATGGGGGGGTAGCTGAAGCTTTCTTT. Translating gives CASSLNGGVAEAFF.

This chain uses TRBV6-5 with TRBJ2-7; D might be TRBD1 (5 bases). Trimming took off 6 bases at V and 0 bases at J, with 12 bases between the two ends. CDR1 is MNHEY, CDR2 SVGAGI, per germline. The CDR3 length is 14 residues. CDR3 residues: CASRKRGNSYEQYF. CDR3 DNA sequence: TGTGCCAGCAGGAAAAGGGGTAACTCCTACGAGCAGTACTTC.